This T cell receptor (beta chain) was recorded in a study of T cell repertoires in cytomegalovirus infection. As for the study in general: Well-studied HLA-B-restricted epitopes and recently identified HLA-C-restricted epitopes of CMV were both used in the study. It can be stated that public TCR beta signatures indicated CMV infection as well as a matching HLA type. Findings and caveats of the study: HLA-C-restricted TCR beta clonotypes specific for CMV led the ex vivo response. Based on cumulative public TCR beta family frequency, carriers of CMV plus the relevant HLA were identified.

CDR1 KGHDR and CDR2 SFDVKD come from the germline V gene. J was trimmed by 5 bases and V by 9 bases; bases with no gene match: 8. This CDR3 has 13 residues. This clonotype was counted only a few times. Its antigen is undetermined. TCRdb independently ran MiXCR on the reads; one entry per CDR3 protein. The sample shows around 230,000 distinct CDR3 sequences, around 40% of them seen only once. Sequenced here: CD8+ T cells from cultured PBMCs, sampled from culture after CMV antigen stimulation. The sequence was collected from a human donor in good health (CMV status not recorded). Some clones in this sample may be carry-over from other donors' samples. This sequence joins TRBV24-1 and TRBJ2-5, with 7 bases lining up with TRBD2. CDR3 coding DNA: TGTGCCACCGGGCCCGGGGGGACGGAGACCCAGTACTTC. As protein: CATGPGGTETQYF.